This T cell receptor beta chain was identified during a study of human T cells and chemical hapten exposure. Study background: Alopecia areata, totalis or universalis affected patients, mainly female.

The sample's time point: patch test 1, 2 weeks after DPC sensitization. Treatment indicated: therapeutic diphenylcyclopropenone sensitization with weekly scalp DPC. Extraction of total RNA was performed on unfractionated whole blood. Using its own MiXCR run on the RACE reads, TCRdb lists one record per CDR3 protein. The sample holds 300,000 to 400,000 distinct CDR3 sequences, approximately 6.3% seen once. This CDR3 has 14 residues. V was pared by 8 bases and J by 0 bases, with 10 bases between. The sample consisted of whole blood, taken in connection with sensitization to the hapten diphenylcyclopropenone (DPC). This chain uses TRBV12-3 or TRBV12-4 with TRBJ2-2, with D maybe TRBD2 (6 bases). The sequence came from a woman under 30 with alopecia areata. Some clones in this sample may be carry-over from other donors' samples. The CDR3 is CASSGTANTGELFF. The CDR3 DNA sequence: TGTGCCAGCTCGGGGACTGCGAACACCGGGGAGCTGTTTTTT.